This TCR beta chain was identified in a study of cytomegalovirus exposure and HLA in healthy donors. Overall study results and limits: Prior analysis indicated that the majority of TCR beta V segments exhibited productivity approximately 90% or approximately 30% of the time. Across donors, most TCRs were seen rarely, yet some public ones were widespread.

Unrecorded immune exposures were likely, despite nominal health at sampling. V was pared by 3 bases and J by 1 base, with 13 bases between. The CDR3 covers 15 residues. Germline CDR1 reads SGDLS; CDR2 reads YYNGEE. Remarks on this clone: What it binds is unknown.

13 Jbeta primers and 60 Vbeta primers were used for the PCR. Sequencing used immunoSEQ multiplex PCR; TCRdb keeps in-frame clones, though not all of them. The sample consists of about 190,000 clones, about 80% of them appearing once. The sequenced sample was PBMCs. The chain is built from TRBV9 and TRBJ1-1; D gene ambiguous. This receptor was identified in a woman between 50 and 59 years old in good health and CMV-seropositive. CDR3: CASSARGHGNTEAFF. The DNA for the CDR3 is TGTGCCAGCAGCGCAAGAGGGCATGGGAACACTGAAGCTTTCTTT.